The 20 T cell receptor beta chains in this list originate from one sample, sequenced in a study of OX40 agonist ivuxolimab in advanced cancers. Clones were sequenced by immunoSEQ multiplex PCR, and TCRdb holds only the in-frame ones, with some missing. Altogether roughly 67,000 clones are present, around four fifths being singletons, with the ten largest covering roughly a tenth. The sample here was CD4+ or CD8+ T cells sorted from blood, taken in a trial of the OX40 agonist ivuxolimab. Source of these receptors: an adult with an advanced solid tumor such as melanoma, head and neck, liver or kidney cancer.

The chain is built from TRBV2 and TRBJ1-4; no clear D. The CDR3 spans 14 residues. V lost 2 bases to trimming and J lost 8 bases, with 12 bases between them. From germline, CDR1 is SNHLY and CDR2 FYNNEI. In DNA form, the CDR3 reads TGTGCCAGCAGTGAAAAGTCTGCGGGGGAAAAACTGTTTTTT. As protein: CASSEKSAGEKLFF.

The chain uses TRBV9 and TRBJ2-7; 12 bases are shared with TRBD1. This CDR3 has 15 residues. In germline, CDR1 is SGDLS, CDR2 YYNGEE. Trimming took 2 bases from V and 2 from J; bases not matched to a gene: 2. The CDR3 here is CASSVGTGGTYEQYF. DNA for the CDR3: TGTGCCAGCAGCGTTGGGACAGGGGGCACCTACGAGCAGTACTTC.

The chain is built from TRBV5-6 and TRBJ2-7; D unresolved. Deletions cut 1 base from V and 4 bases from J, with 12 bases between. The CDR3 length is 14 residues. The germline V gene encodes CDR1 SGHDT and CDR2 YYEEEE. The DNA for the CDR3 is TGTGCCAGCAGCTTGCTAGAAGCGACTTACGAGCAGTACGTC. Residues: CASSLLEATYEQYV.

The rearrangement uses TRBV7-2 and TRBJ2-3; D not resolved. CDR1 and CDR2 from the germline V gene are SGHTA and FQGNSA. V gave up 1 base and J gave up 5 bases, with 7 bases separating them. CDR3 length: 13 residues. CDR3 residues: CASSLEVEDTQYF. CDR3 nucleotides: TGTGCCAGCAGCTTAGAGGTTGAAGATACGCAGTATTTT.

The chain combines TRBV15 with TRBJ1-4; D is perhaps TRBD1 (5 bases). The length of the CDR3 is 15 residues. The V and J ends lost 0 bases and 2 bases respectively, with 7 bases between them. Germline loops: CDR1 LNHNV, CDR2 YYDKDF (reference sequence). CDR3 DNA sequence: TGTGCCACCAGCAGAGACGGGGCTACTAATGAAAAACTGTTTTTT. Residues: CATSRDGATNEKLFF.

V and J are TRBV30 and TRBJ1-6; D is possibly TRBD1 (6 bases). The V gene lost 5 bases and the J gene lost 9 bases, with 14 bases spanning the gap. This CDR3 is 13 amino acids long. The V gene's germline CDR1 is GTSNPN and CDR2 SVGIG (reference sequence). The CDR3 nucleotides read TGTGCCTGGGACCGGGACACTGGTTCACCCCTCCACTTT. Translation gives CAWDRDTGSPLHF.

The chain is built from TRBV2 and TRBJ2-1, with TRBD2 identical over 12 bases. V shed 6 bases and J 3 bases; nucleotides not matched to a gene: 6. Germline CDR1 SNHLY, CDR2 FYNNEI. This CDR3 contains 16 residues. The CDR3 nucleotides read TGTGCCAGCAGGGGACTAGCGGGTACAGTCTACAATGAGCAGTTCTTC. Translating it yields CASRGLAGTVYNEQFF.

The gene calls are TRBV5-6 and TRBJ2-5; the D is unclear. The CDR3 length is 14 residues. V was cut by 0 bases and J by 5 bases, with 11 bases left in between. Germline lookup yields CDR1 SGHDT and CDR2 YYEEEE. CDR3 in amino acids: CASSLVLVRETQYF. The DNA for the CDR3 is TGTGCCAGCAGCTTGGTCCTAGTTAGGGAGACCCAGTACTTC.

The chain carries TRBV5-1 and TRBJ2-6; 7 nucleotides align to TRBD1. The CDR3 consists of 20 residues. The germline gives CDR1 SGHRS, CDR2 YFSETQ. After removal of 4 bases from V and 0 bases from J, the junction contained 16 bases not matched to a gene. The CDR3 region is CASSENRQGLRASGANVLTF. In nucleotides, the CDR3 is TGCGCCAGCAGCGAAAACCGACAGGGCCTTAGGGCCTCTGGGGCCAACGTCCTGACTTTC.

The gene calls are TRBV2 and TRBJ1-1, with D uncertain. V shed 4 bases and J shed 0 bases, with 9 bases lying between them. This CDR3 is 14 amino acids long. Germline V CDR1 and CDR2: SNHLY, FYNNEI. The CDR3 DNA follows: TGTGCCAGCAGTGTCGAAAGTCTGAACACTGAAGCTTTCTTT. Translation: CASSVESLNTEAFF. Supplemented by reference TRBV2 and TRBJ1-1, the full variable domain reads EPEVTQTPSHQVTQMGQEVILRCVPISNHLYFYWYRQILGQKVEFLVSFYNNEISEKSEIFDDQFSVERPDGSNFTLKIRSTKLEDSAMYFCASSVESLNTEAFFGQGTRLTVV.

CDR3 nucleotide sequence: TGTGCCAGCACGCGCACAGATACGCAGTATTTT. The encoded protein is CASTRTDTQYF. The chain joins TRBV2 to TRBJ2-3; no reliable D call. The germline V gene has CDR1 SNHLY and CDR2 FYNNEI. V was clipped by 7 bases and J by 1 base, with 3 bases between them. CDR3 length: 11 residues.

In its sample, this clone was seen a few times. The chain uses TRBV19 and TRBJ1-5; 7 bases line up with TRBD1. The junction had 15 bases not matched to a gene; V was cut back by 7 bases and J by 9 bases. Per the germline V gene, CDR1 is LNHDA and CDR2 is SQIVND (reference sequence). The CDR3 runs to 15 residues. CDR3 residues: CASTLTGSGGRPQHF. The CDR3 region has the DNA TGTGCCAGTACCCTGACAGGGTCCGGGGGTCGGCCCCAGCATTTT.

This chain joins TRBV28 and TRBJ2-1; possibly TRBD2 for D (6 bases). Looked up from germline, CDR1 is MDHEN and CDR2 is SYDVKM. V was trimmed by 7 bases and J by 4 bases, leaving 20 bases between them. The CDR3 extends over 16 amino acids. The CDR3 DNA follows: TGTGCCAGCACTACAAACCCTTGGGGGGAATACAATGAGCAGTTCTTC. It is translated as CASTTNPWGEYNEQFF.

The chain employs TRBV19 and TRBJ2-2; 8 nucleotides line up with TRBD2. The CDR3 length is 15 residues. Germline V lookup: CDR1 LNHDA, CDR2 SQIVND (reference sequence). V shed 2 bases, J shed 7 bases, and the junction held 6 bases outside the gene matches. CDR3: CASSIRQAGGGELFF. The CDR3 region has the DNA TGTGCCAGTAGTATAAGGCAGGCGGGAGGCGGGGAGCTGTTTTTT.

This clone appeared a single time. The chain has TRBV4-1 and TRBJ2-7; unclear D gene. The CDR3 loop spans 15 amino acids. The germline V and J ends were trimmed by 1 base and 2 bases, with 12 bases remaining between them. Germline CDR1 MGHRA, CDR2 YSYEKL. CDR3 residues: CASSQGVAGAYEQYF. The CDR3 nucleotides read TGCGCCAGCAGCCAAGGCGTGGCCGGAGCCTACGAGCAGTACTTC.

V gene TRBV11-1 combines with J gene TRBJ2-5, with no clear D. The germline CDR1 and CDR2 sequences are SGHAT and FQDESV (reference sequence). V was pared by 5 bases and J by 2 bases, with 6 bases between. This CDR3 comprises 12 residues. CDR3 nucleotides: TGTGCCAGCAGCGAGCTGCAAGAGACCCAGTACTTC. Translating it yields CASSELQETQYF.

This chain connects TRBV10-2 to TRBJ1-3; tentative D call: TRBD1 (5 bases). There are 16 residues in the CDR3. Germline V lookup: CDR1 WSHSY, CDR2 SAAADI. V lost 7 bases and J lost 0, with 16 bases in between. The CDR3 here is CASTGRALFSGNTIYF. CDR3 DNA: TGCGCCAGCACTGGCAGGGCCCTTTTCTCTGGAAACACCATATATTTT.

This chain joins TRBV11-2 and TRBJ1-3; D not resolved. This CDR3 is built from 12 residues. V lost 5 bases and J lost 8, with 10 bases in between. Germline CDR1 reads SGHAT; CDR2 reads FQNNGV. The CDR3 spells CASSPVVHTIYF. The CDR3, as DNA: TGTGCCAGCAGCCCCGTCGTGCACACCATATATTTT.

V is TRBV9 and J is TRBJ2-5, with 8 bases fitting TRBD2. Germline lookup yields CDR1 SGDLS and CDR2 YYNGEE. The CDR3 consists of 14 residues. Trimming removed 2 bases from V and 4 bases from J; junction bases left unmatched: 4. The CDR3 here is CASSVGLARETQYF. Written as DNA, the CDR3 is TGTGCCAGCAGCGTCGGACTAGCCCGAGAGACCCAGTACTTC.

The V gene is TRBV28, the J gene TRBJ2-7, with D perhaps TRBD1 (6 bases). Trimming cost V 4 bases and J 5 bases, with 15 bases left between them. The CDR3 sequence is 14 residues long. Looked up from germline, CDR1 is MDHEN and CDR2 is SYDVKM. The CDR3 is CASSSTAGVNEQYF. In DNA, the CDR3 is TGTGCCAGCAGTTCCACCGCAGGGGTGAACGAGCAGTACTTC.